This T cell receptor beta chain was identified in a study of beta chain features in type 1 diabetes. Study observations and caveats: Across all four CD4+ subsets, people with type 1 diabetes showed modestly shorter TCRB CDR3s. The study found fewer insertions and more deletions at VDJ junctions in type 1 diabetes patients. It was among patients, rather than healthy donors, that naive, central memory and Treg TCRB repertoires appeared more similar.

The entirety of the isolated RNA underwent reverse transcription, so expressed TCRB transcripts were sequenced. Generated by immunoSEQ multiplex PCR, the TCRdb table keeps only in-frame clones and is missing some. The sample has hundreds of thousands of clones; 9.6% are singletons. Using CD45RO/CCR7/CD25/CD127/CD95/CD27, CD4+ naive, central memory, regulatory and stem cell-like memory cells were sorted. The CDR3 contains 12 residues. The V gene's germline CDR1 is SGHTA and CDR2 FQGNSA. Trimming removed 5 bases at V and 14 bases at J, with 16 bases between. In its sample, this clone was seen a few times. The antigen is unknown.

The specimen sequenced was naive CD4+ T cells from blood. The TCR comes from a woman aged 18 to 35 in good health. This rearrangement joins TRBV7-2 to TRBJ2-1; D gene unclear. This CDR3 reads CASSLLPYAEFF. CDR3 nucleotides: TGTGCCAGCAGCCTACTCCCCTACGCTGAGTTCTTC.